This T cell receptor (beta chain) stems from a study of persistence of HIV-infected CD4 T cells. Background on the study: CD4+ T cells responding to CMV or HIV-1 Gag were isolated.

The libraries were made with immunoSEQ version 4 in survey mode. Assay used: immunoSEQ multiplex PCR; TCRdb lists only in-frame clones, some missing. The repertoire holds about 28,000 clones, with approximately 78% as singletons. Lysates of CMV-infected fibroblasts at around 9.1 ug/mL stimulated these cells. CD40L/CD69 double-negative CD45RO-high memory CD4+ T cells were collected. This CDR3 is built from 11 residues. Trimming cost V 6 bases and J 5 bases, with 6 bases left between them. Germline V CDR1 and CDR2: SEHNR, FQNEAQ (reference sequence). Note on this clone: What it binds is not known.

Sequenced material: CD4+ T cells sorted from PBMCs after roughly 19-hour stimulation, taken from a patient who received antiretroviral therapy. The origin of this receptor is an adult man with HIV who was CMV-seropositive. This chain links TRBV7-9 with TRBJ2-3; D is uncertain. CDR3 coding DNA: TGTGCCAGCAGTTTAAGAGATACGCAGTATTTT. It codes for CASSLRDTQYF.